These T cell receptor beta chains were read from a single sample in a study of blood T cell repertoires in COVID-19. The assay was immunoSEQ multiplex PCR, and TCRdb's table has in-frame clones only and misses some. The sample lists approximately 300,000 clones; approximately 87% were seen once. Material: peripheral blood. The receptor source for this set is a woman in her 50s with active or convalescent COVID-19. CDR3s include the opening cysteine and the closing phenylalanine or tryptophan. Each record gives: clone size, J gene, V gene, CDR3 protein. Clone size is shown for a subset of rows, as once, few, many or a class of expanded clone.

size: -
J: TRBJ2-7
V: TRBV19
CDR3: CASRPRDRSSYEQYF

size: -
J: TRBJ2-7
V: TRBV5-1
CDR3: CASEGDSYEQYF

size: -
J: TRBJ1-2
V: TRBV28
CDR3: CASSFGVYGYTF

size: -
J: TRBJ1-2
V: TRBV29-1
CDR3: CSVVHTNYGYTF

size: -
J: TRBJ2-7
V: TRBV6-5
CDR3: CASSPTGDEQYF

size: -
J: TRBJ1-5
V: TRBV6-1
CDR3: CASSDRDREFGNQPQHF

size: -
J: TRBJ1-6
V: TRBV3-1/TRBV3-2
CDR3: CASSQERKGMNSPLHF

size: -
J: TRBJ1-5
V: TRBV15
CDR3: CATSSDQGLRSNQPQHF

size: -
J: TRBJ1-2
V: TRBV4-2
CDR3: CASSQDPAGKSSGYTF

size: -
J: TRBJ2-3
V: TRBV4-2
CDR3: CASSQDTGPTDTQYF

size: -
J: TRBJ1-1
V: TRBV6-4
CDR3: CASSPGTGSEAFF

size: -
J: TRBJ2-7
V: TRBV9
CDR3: CASSPSGTPSYEQYF

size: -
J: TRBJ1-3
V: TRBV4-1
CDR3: CASSQEGDSGSTIYF

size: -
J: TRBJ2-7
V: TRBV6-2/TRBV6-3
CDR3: CASSTTGQGVPYEQYF

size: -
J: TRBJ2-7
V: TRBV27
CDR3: CASSHDINSYEQYF

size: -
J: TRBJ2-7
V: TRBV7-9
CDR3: CASSQTQAEQYF

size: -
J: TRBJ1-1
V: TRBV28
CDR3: CASSLRLGRAFF

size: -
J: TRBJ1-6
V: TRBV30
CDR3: CAWSVPGQTPSPLHF

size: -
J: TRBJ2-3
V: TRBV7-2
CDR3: CASSSGLAGGQDTQYF

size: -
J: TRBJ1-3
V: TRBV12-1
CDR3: CASSLILRTGESGNTIYF

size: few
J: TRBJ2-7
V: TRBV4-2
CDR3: CASSQGDDSSYEQYF

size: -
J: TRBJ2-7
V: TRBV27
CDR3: CASSFGQGTYEQYF

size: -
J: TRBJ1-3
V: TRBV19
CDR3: CASSMSSGNTIYF

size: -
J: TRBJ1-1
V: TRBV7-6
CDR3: CASSLAKNTEAFF

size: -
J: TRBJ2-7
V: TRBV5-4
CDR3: CASSPGLASYEQYF

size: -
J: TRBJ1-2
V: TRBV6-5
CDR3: CASRTGLYGYTF

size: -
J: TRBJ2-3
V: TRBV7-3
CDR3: CASSLTIRGDTQYF

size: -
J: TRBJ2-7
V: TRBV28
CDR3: CASSYQRLEQYF

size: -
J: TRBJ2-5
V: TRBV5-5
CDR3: CASSPEGGRRGETQYF

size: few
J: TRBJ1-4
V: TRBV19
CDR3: CASSIRTENEKLFF

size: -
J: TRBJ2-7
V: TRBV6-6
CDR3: CASSYSRIYEQYF

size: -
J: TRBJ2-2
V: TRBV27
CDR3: CASSPGTENTGELFF

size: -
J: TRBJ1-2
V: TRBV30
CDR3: CAWSPGAIYGYTF

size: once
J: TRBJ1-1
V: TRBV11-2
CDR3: CASTPPSNRNTEAFF

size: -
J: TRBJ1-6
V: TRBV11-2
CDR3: CASSPGPQRNSPLHF

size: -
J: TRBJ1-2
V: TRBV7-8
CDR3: CASSLGARKGDGYTF

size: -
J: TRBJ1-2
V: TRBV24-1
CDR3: CATRASGGDGYTF

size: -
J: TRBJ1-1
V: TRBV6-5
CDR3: CASSYSRQRPEAFF

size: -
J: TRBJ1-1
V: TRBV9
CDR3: CASSVRGGEAFF